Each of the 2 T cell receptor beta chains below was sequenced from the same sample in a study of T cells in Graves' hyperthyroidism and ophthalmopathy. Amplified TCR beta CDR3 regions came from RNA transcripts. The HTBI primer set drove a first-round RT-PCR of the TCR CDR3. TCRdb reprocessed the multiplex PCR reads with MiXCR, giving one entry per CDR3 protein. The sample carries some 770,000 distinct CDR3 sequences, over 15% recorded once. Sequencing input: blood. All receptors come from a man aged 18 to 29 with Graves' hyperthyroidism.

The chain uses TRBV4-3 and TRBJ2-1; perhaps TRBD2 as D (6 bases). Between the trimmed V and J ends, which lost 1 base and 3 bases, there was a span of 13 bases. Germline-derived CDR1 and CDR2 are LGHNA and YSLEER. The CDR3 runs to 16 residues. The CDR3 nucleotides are TGCGCCAGCAGCCAAGGGGGCGGAGGGTACTACAATGAGCAGTTCTTC. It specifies CASSQGGGGYYNEQFF.

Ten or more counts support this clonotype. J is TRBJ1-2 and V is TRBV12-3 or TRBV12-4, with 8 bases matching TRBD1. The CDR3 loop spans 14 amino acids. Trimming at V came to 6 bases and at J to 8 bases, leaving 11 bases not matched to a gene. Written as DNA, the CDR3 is TGTGCCAGCAGCCGTACTGGACAGGGCCGAGGCTACACCTTC. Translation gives CASSRTGQGRGYTF.